This T cell receptor (beta chain) emerged from a study of T-cell reconstitution after alpha-beta-depleted transplantation in children (dated by TCRdb to the mid-2010s). For the study in its entirety: Using TCR repertoire profiling, the study followed T-cell immune reconstitution in a quantitative way in children after TCRalphabeta/CD19-depleted allogeneic hematopoietic cell transplantation.

The CDR3 contains 15 residues, cysteine and phenylalanine counted. Kept here is only the CDR3 DNA, which spans 45 bases and is read in frame from base 1. Unmatched junction bases come to 7, with V trimmed by 5 bases and J by 4 bases. Based on the germline V gene, the CDR1 and CDR2 sequences are SGHAT and FQNNGV. Library creation used PCR. The sequencing machine was an Illumina HiSeq 2500. TCR library preparation used molecular barcoding, with unique molecular identifiers applied to normalize quantification of the TCRbeta repertoire. Using fastp at Q25 and MiXCR, TCRdb reprocessed the public reads and kept productive beta chains. Merged by CDR3 protein, the rows form single entries marked with the most common genes and DNA. In this sample the table shows about 360,000 distinct CDR3 sequences, 10% to 15% of which occur a single time. Over 3.5% of the sample is taken by the ten largest. This clonotype has only a few counts. There is no known antigen for this receptor. Per-nucleotide qualities are absent, and no much larger clonotype sits a single base away.

The specimen was PBMCs, collected from the stem cell graft. The TCR was taken from a human donor who donated a stem cell graft to a child with Fanconi anemia. Recombination joined TRBV11-2 with TRBJ1-2, with 10 central nucleotides matching TRBD1. The bases are TGTGCCAGCAGCCCATGGGACAGGGGTGGCTATGGCTACACCTTC. It translates as CASSPWDRGGYGYTF.